This TCR beta chain was profiled in a study of CD8 T cells in ankylosing spondylitis. General study points: A motif in TCR beta, a set of 8 or 9 highly homologous variants, appeared characteristic of ankylosing spondylitis blood.

Many counts were recorded for this clonotype. Antigen specificity is unknown. Germline V gives CDR1 SGHRS, CDR2 YFSETQ. This CDR3 contains 14 residues. Trimming shortened V by 7 bases and J by 1 base, and 14 bases separated the two germline ends. TCRdb re-called the 5' RACE reads with MiXCR, one entry per CDR3 protein. The table records hundreds of thousands of distinct CDR3 sequences, about 13% of them present only once. The chain is built from TRBV5-1 and TRBJ1-1; D unclear. What was sequenced was blood, either unsorted or a sorted T cell fraction (not recorded which). The sequence derives from a male donor with ankylosing spondylitis. The CDR3 here is CASGPWAQNTEAFF. The CDR3 nucleotides are TGCGCCAGCGGCCCCTGGGCTCAGAACACTGAAGCTTTCTTT. The full variable domain, rest sourced from reference TRBV5-1 and TRBJ1-1, is KAGVTQTPRYLIKTRGQQVTLSCSPISGHRSVSWYQQTPGQGLQFLFEYFSETQRNKGNFPGRFSGRQFSNSRSEMNVSTLELGDSALYLCASGPWAQNTEAFFGQGTRLTVV.